These 22 T cell receptor beta chains were sequenced from one sample in a study of regulatory T cells in long-lasting Graves disease. CDR3 regions were amplified by Arm-PCR using iRepertoire HTBI primers to build TCR beta libraries. TCRdb ran MiXCR on the multiplex PCR reads and lists one entry per CDR3 protein. The sample contains a few hundred thousand distinct CDR3 sequences, approximately 13% of which appear only once. The time point here: newly diagnosed GD, antithyroid drugs for less than 3 months. The TCR library was made from RNA extracted from PBMCs. This sample also belongs to another study, concerning T cells in Graves' hyperthyroidism and ophthalmopathy.

Specimen: peripheral blood mononuclear cells (PBMCs), collected at new diagnosis, from a patient treated with antithyroid drugs. The receptors derive from a man between 25 and 39 years old with Graves disease.

This clonotype was observed at least ten times. CDR3 bases: TGCAGCGTGGACACAGGGAGGACCACCTACGAGCAGTACTTC. Translating it yields CSVDTGRTTYEQYF. This chain connects TRBV29-1 to TRBJ2-7; D assignment may be TRBD1 or TRBD2 (6 bases each). Germline values: CDR1 SQVTM, CDR2 ANQGSEA. The V and J ends lost 6 bases and 2 bases respectively, with 17 bases between them. CDR3 length: 14 amino acids.

This clonotype has ten or more counts. This rearrangement joins TRBV29-1 to TRBJ1-5; D is unclear. The V end was cut by 3 bases, the J end by 6 bases, with 9 bases between. This CDR3 spans 12 amino acids. CDR1 is SQVTM, CDR2 ANQGSEA, per germline. The CDR3 region has the DNA TGCAGCGTTGAGGATATAGGTCAGCCCCAGCATTTT. It translates to CSVEDIGQPQHF. Full variable domain (missing parts from reference TRBV29-1 and TRBJ1-5): SAVISQKPSRDICQRGTSLTIQCQVDSQVTMMFWYRQQPGQSLTLIATANQGSEATYESGFVIDKFPISRPNLTFSTLTVSNMSPEDSSIYLCSVEDIGQPQHFGDGTRLSIL.

The chain recombines TRBV30 with TRBJ1-5; D might be TRBD1 (5 bases). Trimming stripped 0 bases from V and 7 bases from J, with 16 bases between. The CDR3 sequence is 15 residues long. Germline assignment: CDR1 GTSNPN and CDR2 SVGIG (reference sequence). This chain's CDR3 is CAWSVGASGRQPQHF. CDR3 nucleotide sequence: TGTGCCTGGAGTGTAGGAGCGTCAGGGCGGCAGCCCCAGCATTTT.

This chain joins TRBV12-3 or TRBV12-4 and TRBJ2-1; 11 bases are a match to TRBD2. Trimming took 4 bases from V and 2 from J; bases not matched to a gene: 7. CDR3 length: 17 amino acids. The CDR3 nucleotides read TGTGCCAGCAGTTCAATGTCTAGCGGGAGGACCTACAATGAGCAGTTCTTC. Residues: CASSSMSSGRTYNEQFF.

This clonotype was detected a few times. This clone may be a read error of a much larger clone one base away. The chain joins TRBV12-3 or TRBV12-4 to TRBJ1-2; 8 bases fit TRBD1. Unmatched junction bases numbered 13, after V lost 3 bases and J lost 4 bases. This CDR3 has 17 amino acids. This chain's CDR3 is CASSFRAGGAGAYGYTF. CDR3 sequence (DNA): TGTGCCAGCAGTTTCCGAGCAGGGGGCGCAGGGGCCTATGGCTACACCTTC.

By sample share, this clonotype is medium-sized (0.01 to 0.1%). The chain recombines TRBV2 with TRBJ2-1, with 10 bases matching TRBD2. The junction had 4 bases not matched to a gene; V was cut back by 7 bases and J by 4 bases. The CDR3 has 14 amino acids. Per germline, CDR1 SNHLY and CDR2 FYNNEI. For the CDR3, the DNA is TGTGCCAGCACTAGCGGGAGCCAATACAATGAGCAGTTCTTC. Translation gives CASTSGSQYNEQFF.

J is TRBJ1-2 and V is TRBV29-1; the match to TRBD1 covers 7 bases. V lost 4 bases, J lost 13 bases, and 6 bases stayed unmatched. CDR1 and CDR2 (germline): SQVTM, ANQGSEA. This CDR3 spans 10 amino acids. This CDR3 is CSVGDRAVTF. CDR3 DNA sequence: TGCAGCGTTGGTGACAGGGCGGTCACCTTC.

This clonotype has a count of ten or more. This CDR3 reads CASSLGQGEGETQYF. DNA for the CDR3: TGTGCCAGCAGCTTAGGACAGGGAGAGGGAGAGACCCAGTACTTC. V usage is TRBV13 and J usage is TRBJ2-5; tentative D call: TRBD1 (6 bases). Germline assignment: CDR1 PRHDT and CDR2 FYEKMQ (reference sequence). The CDR3 length is 15 residues. Trimming pared 0 bases from V and 4 bases from J, leaving 12 bases between. Drawing the rest from reference TRBV13 and TRBJ2-5, the complete variable domain is AAGVIQSPRHLIKEKRETATLKCYPIPRHDTVYWYQQGPGQDPQFLISFYEKMQSDKGSIPDRFSAQQFSDYHSELNMSSLELGDSALYFCASSLGQGEGETQYFGPGTRLLVL.

V gene TRBV30 combines with J gene TRBJ1-4, with 7 nucleotides matching TRBD1. The CDR3 has 14 residues. V gave up 2 bases and J gave up 11 bases; unmatched junction bases: 11. Looked up from germline, CDR1 is GTSNPN and CDR2 is SVGIG (reference sequence). The CDR3 DNA reads as TGTGCCTGGAGTACAGGGGCGTCTAGTCGTAAACTGTTTTTT. Its translation is CAWSTGASSRKLFF. The full variable domain, with the rest looked up from reference TRBV30 and TRBJ1-4, is SQTIHQWPATLVQPVGSPLSLECTVEGTSNPNLYWYRQAAGRGLQLLFYSVGIGQISSEVPQNLSASRPQDRQFILSSKKLLLSDSGFYLCAWSTGASSRKLFFGSGTQLSVL.

This clonotype was detected ten times or more. The chain uses TRBV2 and TRBJ2-7, with D possibly called TRBD1 or TRBD2 (6 bases each). Germline V lookup: CDR1 SNHLY, CDR2 FYNNEI. The V and J ends lost 6 bases and 7 bases respectively, with 13 bases between them. There are 12 residues in the CDR3. The DNA of the CDR3 is TGTGCCAGCAGACAGGGACTTATGGAGCAGTACTTC. It translates to CASRQGLMEQYF.

This clonotype was seen many times. The chain carries TRBV27 and TRBJ1-1; 7 nucleotides agree with TRBD1. CDR1 and CDR2 from the germline V gene are MNHEY and SMNVEV (reference sequence). The ends lost 5 bases at V and 4 bases at J; junction bases unmatched: 10. This CDR3 has 15 amino acids. Here the CDR3 DNA reads TGTGCCAGCAGTCCCCACAGGGGAAGTGGCACTGAAGCTTTCTTT. Its protein product is CASSPHRGSGTEAFF.

This chain joins TRBV4-1 and TRBJ2-3; D is possibly TRBD2 (5 bases). The germline V gene encodes CDR1 MGHRA and CDR2 YSYEKL. The V end was cut by 1 base, the J end by 5 bases, with 16 bases between. This CDR3 region has 16 residues. The CDR3 loop reads CASSQAGIGGIDTQYF. The CDR3 DNA sequence: TGCGCCAGCAGCCAAGCCGGGATAGGTGGGATAGATACGCAGTATTTT.

This clonotype was recorded only once. Just one base apart from a much larger clone, this may be a read error. This chain uses TRBV12-3 or TRBV12-4 with TRBJ2-3; 8 nucleotides line up with TRBD2. V was pared by 11 bases and J by 2 bases, with 12 bases of the junction left unmatched. The CDR3 consists of 15 residues. The CDR3 protein is CAGTGTRGVTDTQYF. The CDR3 nucleotides are TGTGCCGGCACCGGGACTAGAGGGGTCACAGATACGCAGTATTTT.

The chain couples TRBV12-3 or TRBV12-4 to TRBJ2-7; 7 positions match TRBD1. V gave up 5 bases and J gave up 2 bases; unmatched junction bases: 12. CDR3 length: 16 amino acids. CDR3 bases: TGTGCCAGCAGTGCCCCTGGACAGGATCGGACCTACGAGCAGTACTTC. Its protein is CASSAPGQDRTYEQYF.

This clonotype was recorded many times. The chain's CDR3 is CASSLAREETQYF. CDR3 coding DNA: TGTGCCAGCAGTTTGGCTAGGGAAGAGACCCAGTACTTC. V gene TRBV12-3 or TRBV12-4 combines with J gene TRBJ2-5; D not resolved. The CDR3 spans 13 residues. The V and J ends lost 3 bases and 3 bases respectively, with 8 bases between them.

This clonotype was observed at least ten times. The genes are TRBV12-3 or TRBV12-4 and TRBJ2-7; the match to TRBD2 covers 10 bases. CDR3 length: 13 amino acids. The ends lost 6 bases at V and 2 bases at J; junction bases unmatched: 1. In nucleotides, the CDR3 is TGTGCCAGCAGCGGGACTAGCGCCTACGAGCAGTACTTC. It translates to CASSGTSAYEQYF.

This clonotype has a handful of counts. The rearrangement links TRBV4-1 to TRBJ2-1; D may be TRBD2 (5 bases). V lost 0 bases to trimming and J lost 3 bases, with 12 bases between them. This CDR3 contains 16 residues. Germline CDR1 reads MGHRA; CDR2 reads YSYEKL. In nucleotides, the CDR3 is TGCGCCAGCAGCCAAGAAGCAGCGGAAGTCTACAATGAGCAGTTCTTC. Its translation: CASSQEAAEVYNEQFF.

This clonotype has just a few counts. The chain carries TRBV20-1 and TRBJ2-3; 9 bases fit TRBD2. The germline CDR1 and CDR2 sequences are DFQATT and SNEGSKA (reference sequence). The CDR3 is 15 amino acids. Trimming took 0 bases from V and 3 from J; bases not matched to a gene: 4. CDR3 residues: CSARDSAGGTDTQYF. In nucleotides, the CDR3 is TGCAGTGCTAGAGACTCCGCGGGAGGGACAGATACGCAGTATTTT.

Many counts were recorded for this clonotype. J is TRBJ2-5 and V is TRBV9; D is unresolved. CDR3 size: 12 residues. V lost 5 bases to trimming and J lost 0 bases, with 5 bases between them. The germline V gene encodes CDR1 SGDLS and CDR2 YYNGEE. The CDR3 DNA reads TGTGCCAGCAGTGGTGACCAAGAGACCCAGTACTTC. Its translation: CASSGDQETQYF.

This clonotype appeared a few times. This chain joins TRBV5-1 and TRBJ2-5, with D hard to call. The CDR3 is 13 residues long. CDR1 and CDR2 (germline): SGHRS, YFSETQ. The ends were cut back, 6 bases at V and 1 base at J, with 10 bases in the middle. CDR3 DNA: TGCGCCAGCACACGAGAATCCCAAGAGACCCAGTACTTC. Translating gives CASTRESQETQYF.

This clonotype was counted a few times. This likely traces to a read error, being one base from a far larger clone. The chain combines TRBV27 with TRBJ2-7; TRBD1 matches at 7 bases. Looked up from germline, CDR1 is MNHEY and CDR2 is SMNVEV (reference sequence). CDR3 size: 15 residues. V was clipped by 5 bases and J by 2 bases; unmatched bases: 9. This CDR3 reads CASSDWDSPTYEQYF. CDR3 nucleotides: TGTGCCAGCAGTGATTGGGACAGCCCGACCTACGAGCAGTACTTC.

The V call is TRBV4-2, the J call TRBJ2-2; D gene uncertain. Germline loops: CDR1 LGHNA, CDR2 YNFKEQ. Trimming removed 0 bases at V and 6 bases at J, with 11 bases between. The CDR3 has 15 residues. CDR3 amino acids: CASSQDTSPAGELFF. The DNA of the CDR3 is TGTGCCAGCAGCCAAGATACGTCCCCCGCCGGGGAGCTGTTTTTT.